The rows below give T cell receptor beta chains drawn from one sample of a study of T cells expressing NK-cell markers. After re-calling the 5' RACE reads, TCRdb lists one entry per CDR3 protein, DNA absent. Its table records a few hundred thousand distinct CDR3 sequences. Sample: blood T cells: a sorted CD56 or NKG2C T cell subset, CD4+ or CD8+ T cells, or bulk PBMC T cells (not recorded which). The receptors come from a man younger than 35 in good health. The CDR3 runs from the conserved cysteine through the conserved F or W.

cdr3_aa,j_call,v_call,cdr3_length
CASSLTGRGIIGPQHF,TRBJ1-5,TRBV12-3/TRBV12-4,16
CASSQTRTSGTGREQFF,TRBJ2-1,TRBV5-4,17
CASTPRREGEKLFF,TRBJ1-4,TRBV6-1,14
CAISVVGSNQPQHF,TRBJ1-5,TRBV10-3,14
CASSLYGPDGYTF,TRBJ1-2,TRBV12-3/TRBV12-4,13
CASSPRSREETQYF,TRBJ2-5,TRBV12-3/TRBV12-4,14
CSARRIDEQYF,TRBJ2-7,TRBV20-1,11
CASSRQAPTDTQYF,TRBJ2-3,TRBV12-3/TRBV12-4,14
CASSLAGGVGSGELFF,TRBJ2-2,TRBV3-1,16
CASSQRQLTYEQYF,TRBJ2-7,TRBV18,14
CASRLLLSGSSYEQYF,TRBJ2-7,TRBV6-1,16
CASSPISRVGAFF,TRBJ1-1,TRBV7-8,13
CSARDFPGRGSYNEQFF,TRBJ2-1,TRBV20-1,17
CASSLGPQGYTEAFF,TRBJ1-1,TRBV5-5,15
CASSLGGSVAEAFF,TRBJ1-1,TRBV12-3/TRBV12-4,14
CASSLAGQGFISNEQFF,TRBJ2-1,TRBV7-9,17
CASSLGGSSGKTDTQYF,TRBJ2-3,TRBV5-5,17
CASSRRTGSDTGELFF,TRBJ2-2,TRBV18,16
CASRRGTSGRAQYF,TRBJ2-7,TRBV6-1,14
CSVEFRTHPRKFF,TRBJ2-1,TRBV29-1,13
CASSLWLNGYTF,TRBJ1-2,TRBV12-3/TRBV12-4,12
CASSLGRQRTEAFF,TRBJ1-1,TRBV11-1,14
CASGSVGALNTEAFF,TRBJ1-1,TRBV12-5,15
CASSEVVGTGELFF,TRBJ2-2,TRBV27,14
CASSYASSDNEQFF,TRBJ2-1,TRBV6-5,14
CASSPGRGTYEQYF,TRBJ2-7,TRBV7-9,14
CSASRARNEQFF,TRBJ2-1,TRBV20-1,12
CASSRQVALYGYTF,TRBJ1-2,TRBV12-3/TRBV12-4,14
CASGKPKTDTQYF,TRBJ2-3,TRBV28,13
CASSAGTGPQTGELFF,TRBJ2-2,TRBV12-3/TRBV12-4,16
CASILGGGADEQFF,TRBJ2-1,TRBV12-3/TRBV12-4,14
CASTLTMEQFF,TRBJ2-1,TRBV7-9,11
CASSSGSHNEQFF,TRBJ2-1,TRBV5-1,13